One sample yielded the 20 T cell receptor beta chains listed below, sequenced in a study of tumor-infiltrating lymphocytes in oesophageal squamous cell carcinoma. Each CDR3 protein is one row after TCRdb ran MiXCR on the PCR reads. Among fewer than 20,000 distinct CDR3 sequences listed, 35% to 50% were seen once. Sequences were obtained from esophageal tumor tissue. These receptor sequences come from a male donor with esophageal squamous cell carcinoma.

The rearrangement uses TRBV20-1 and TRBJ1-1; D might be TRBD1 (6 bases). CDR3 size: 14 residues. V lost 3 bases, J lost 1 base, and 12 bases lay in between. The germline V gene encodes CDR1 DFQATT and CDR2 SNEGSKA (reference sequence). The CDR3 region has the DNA TGCAGTGCTAGCCACGGACAGTCGAACACTGAAGCTTTCTTT. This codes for CSASHGQSNTEAFF.

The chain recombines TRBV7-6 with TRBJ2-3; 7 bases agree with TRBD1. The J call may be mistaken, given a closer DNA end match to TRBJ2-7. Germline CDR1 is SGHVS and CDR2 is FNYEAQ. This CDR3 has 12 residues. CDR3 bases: TGTGCCAGCAGCCTAAGACAGGGTGAGCAGTACTTC. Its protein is CASSLRQGEQYF.

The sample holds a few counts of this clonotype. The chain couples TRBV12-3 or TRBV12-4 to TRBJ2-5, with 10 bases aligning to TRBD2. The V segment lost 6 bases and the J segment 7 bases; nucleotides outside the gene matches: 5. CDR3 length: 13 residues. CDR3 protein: CASSPRTSGTQYF. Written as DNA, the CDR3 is TGTGCCAGCAGCCCTAGGACTAGCGGGACCCAGTACTTC.

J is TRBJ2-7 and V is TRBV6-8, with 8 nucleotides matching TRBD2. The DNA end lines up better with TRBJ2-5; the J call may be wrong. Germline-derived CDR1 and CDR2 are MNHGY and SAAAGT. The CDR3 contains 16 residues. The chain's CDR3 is CASSRVVAGGRETQYF. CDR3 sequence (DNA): TGTGCCAGCAGTCGGGTAGTGGCGGGGGGAAGGGAGACCCAGTACTTC.

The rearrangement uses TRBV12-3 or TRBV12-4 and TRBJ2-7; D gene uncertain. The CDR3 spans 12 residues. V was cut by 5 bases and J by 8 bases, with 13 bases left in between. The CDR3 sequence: CASSGPATKQYF. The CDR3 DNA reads TGTGCCAGCAGTGGCCCGGCGACGAAGCAGTACTTC.

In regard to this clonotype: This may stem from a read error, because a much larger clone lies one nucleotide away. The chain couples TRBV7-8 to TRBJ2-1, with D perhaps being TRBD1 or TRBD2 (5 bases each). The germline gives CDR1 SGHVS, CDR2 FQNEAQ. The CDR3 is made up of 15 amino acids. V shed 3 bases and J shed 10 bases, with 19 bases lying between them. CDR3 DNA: TGTGCCAGCAGCTTGTTCCAGGGACCTTCCTACGAGCAGTTCTTC. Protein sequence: CASSLFQGPSYEQFF.

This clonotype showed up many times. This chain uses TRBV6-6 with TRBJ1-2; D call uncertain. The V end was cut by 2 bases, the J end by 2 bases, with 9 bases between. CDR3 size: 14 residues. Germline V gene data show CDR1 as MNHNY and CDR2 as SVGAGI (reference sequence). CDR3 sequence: CASSYDRGNYGYTF. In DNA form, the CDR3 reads TGTGCCAGCAGTTACGATCGGGGAAACTATGGCTACACCTTC.

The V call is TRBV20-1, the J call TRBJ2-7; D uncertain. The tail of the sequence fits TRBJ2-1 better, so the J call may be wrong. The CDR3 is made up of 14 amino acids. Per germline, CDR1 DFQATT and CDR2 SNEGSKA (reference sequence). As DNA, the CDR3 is TGCAGTGCTAGAGACATAAGCTCCTACAATGAGCAGTTCTTC. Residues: CSARDISSYNEQFF.

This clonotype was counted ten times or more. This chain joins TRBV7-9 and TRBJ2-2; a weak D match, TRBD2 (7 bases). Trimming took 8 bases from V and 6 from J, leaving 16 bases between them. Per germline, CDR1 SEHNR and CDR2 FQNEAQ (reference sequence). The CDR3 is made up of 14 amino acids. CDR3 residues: CASPAGGRAGELFF. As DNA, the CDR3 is TGTGCCAGCCCTGCCGGGGGGCGAGCCGGGGAGCTGTTTTTT.

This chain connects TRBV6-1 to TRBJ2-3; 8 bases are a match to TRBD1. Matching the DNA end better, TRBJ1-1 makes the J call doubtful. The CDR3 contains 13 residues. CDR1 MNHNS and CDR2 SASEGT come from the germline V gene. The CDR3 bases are TGTGCCAGCAGTACAGGGGGTGGAACTGAAGCTTTCTTT. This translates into CASSTGGGTEAFF.

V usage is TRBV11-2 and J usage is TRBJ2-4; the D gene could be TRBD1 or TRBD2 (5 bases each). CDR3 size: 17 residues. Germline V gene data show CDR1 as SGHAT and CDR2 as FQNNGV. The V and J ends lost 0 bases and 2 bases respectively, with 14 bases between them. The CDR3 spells CASSLDGGQQTKNIQYF. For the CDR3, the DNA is TGTGCCAGCAGCTTAGATGGGGGTCAGCAAACCAAAAACATTCAGTACTTC.

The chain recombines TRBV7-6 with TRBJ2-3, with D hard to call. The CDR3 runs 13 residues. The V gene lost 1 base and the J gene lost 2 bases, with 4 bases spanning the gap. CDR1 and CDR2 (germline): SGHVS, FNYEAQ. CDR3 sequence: CASSLDPTDTQYF. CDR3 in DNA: TGTGCCAGCAGCTTAGACCCCACAGATACGCAGTATTTT.

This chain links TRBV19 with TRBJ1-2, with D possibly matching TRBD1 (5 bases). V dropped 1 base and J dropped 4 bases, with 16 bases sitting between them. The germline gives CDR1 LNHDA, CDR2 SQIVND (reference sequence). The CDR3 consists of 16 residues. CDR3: CASSIGGHRGSYGYTF. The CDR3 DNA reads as TGTGCCAGTAGTATAGGGGGCCACAGAGGGTCCTATGGCTACACCTTC.

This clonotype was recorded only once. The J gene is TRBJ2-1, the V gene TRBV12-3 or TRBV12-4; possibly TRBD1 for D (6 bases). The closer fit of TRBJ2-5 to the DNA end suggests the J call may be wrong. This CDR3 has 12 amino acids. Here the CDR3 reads CASGGVQETQYF. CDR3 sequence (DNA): TGTGCCAGCGGGGGCGTCCAAGAGACCCAGTACTTC.

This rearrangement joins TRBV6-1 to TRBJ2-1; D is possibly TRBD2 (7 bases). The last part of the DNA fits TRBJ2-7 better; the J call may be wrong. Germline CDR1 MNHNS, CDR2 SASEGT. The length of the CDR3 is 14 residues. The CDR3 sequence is CATGTGGFGYEQYF. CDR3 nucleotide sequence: TGTGCCACCGGAACGGGGGGCTTTGGCTACGAGCAGTACTTC.

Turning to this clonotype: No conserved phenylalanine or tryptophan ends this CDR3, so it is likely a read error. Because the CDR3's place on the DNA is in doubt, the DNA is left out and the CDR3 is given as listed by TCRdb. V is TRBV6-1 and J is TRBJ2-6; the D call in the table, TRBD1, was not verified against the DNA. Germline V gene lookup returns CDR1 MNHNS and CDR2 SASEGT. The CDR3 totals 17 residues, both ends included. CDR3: CASSEDGGGAYEQYFGA.

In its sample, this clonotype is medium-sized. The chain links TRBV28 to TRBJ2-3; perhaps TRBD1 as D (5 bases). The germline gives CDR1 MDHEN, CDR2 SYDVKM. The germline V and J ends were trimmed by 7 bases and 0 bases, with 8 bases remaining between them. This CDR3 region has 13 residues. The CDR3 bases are TGTGCCAGCATCGACAGTAGCACAGATACGCAGTATTTT. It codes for CASIDSSTDTQYF.

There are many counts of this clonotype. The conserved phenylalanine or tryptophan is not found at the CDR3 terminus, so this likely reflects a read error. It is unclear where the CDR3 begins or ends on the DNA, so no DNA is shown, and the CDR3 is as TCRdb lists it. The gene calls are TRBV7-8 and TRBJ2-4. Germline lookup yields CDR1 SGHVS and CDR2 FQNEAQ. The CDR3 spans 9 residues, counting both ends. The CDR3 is CASSLVGLA.

As DNA, the CDR3 is TGTGCCAGCAGACTACACAGCTCTGGGGCCAACGTCCTGACTTTC. This translates into CASRLHSSGANVLTF. The chain joins TRBV6-5 to TRBJ2-6; no reliable D call. Germline CDR1 is MNHEY and CDR2 is SVGAGI. V was shortened by 6 bases and J by 0 bases, with 9 bases between the two germline ends. CDR3 size: 15 residues.

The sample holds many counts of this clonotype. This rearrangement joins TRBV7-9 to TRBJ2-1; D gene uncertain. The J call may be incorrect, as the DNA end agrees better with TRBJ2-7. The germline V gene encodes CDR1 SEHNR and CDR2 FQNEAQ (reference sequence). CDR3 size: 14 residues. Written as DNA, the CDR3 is TGTGCCAGCAAAGGCCGAGACTCCTACAATGAGCAGTACTTC. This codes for CASKGRDSYNEQYF.